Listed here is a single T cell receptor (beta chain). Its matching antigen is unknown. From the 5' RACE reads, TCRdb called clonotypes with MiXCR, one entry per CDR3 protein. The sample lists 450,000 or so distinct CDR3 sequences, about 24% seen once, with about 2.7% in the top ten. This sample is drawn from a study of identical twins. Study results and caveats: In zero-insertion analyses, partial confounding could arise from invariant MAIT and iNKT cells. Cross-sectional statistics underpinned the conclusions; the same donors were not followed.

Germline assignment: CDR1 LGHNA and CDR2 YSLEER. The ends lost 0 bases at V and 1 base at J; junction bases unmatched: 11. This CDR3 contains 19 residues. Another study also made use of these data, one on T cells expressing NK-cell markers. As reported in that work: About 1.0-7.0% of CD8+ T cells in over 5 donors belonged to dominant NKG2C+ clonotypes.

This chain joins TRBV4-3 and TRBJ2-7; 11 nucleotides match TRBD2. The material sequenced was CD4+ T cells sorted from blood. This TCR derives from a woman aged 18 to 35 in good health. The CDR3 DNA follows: TGCGCCAGCAGCCAAGATCTTGGGGTGACTAGCGGGGTTTCCTACGAGCAGTACTTC. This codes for CASSQDLGVTSGVSYEQYF.